The present T cell receptor beta chain was sequenced within a study of OX40 agonist ivuxolimab in advanced cancers. In the study overall: The eligibility criteria allowed prior anti-PD-1, anti-PD-L1 or anti-CTLA-4 therapy, and about 40% had some. General study results and limits: Averaging showed that CD8+ T cells had more expanded clones than CD4+ did. Normalized T-cell clonal expansion was also low in a subset of nonresponders.

A note on this clone: The target antigen is unknown.

Profiling relied on immunoSEQ multiplex PCR, and the TCRdb table lists in-frame clones only, not all of them. The sample yields about 76,000 clones, 84% seen once. Germline V gives CDR1 KGHSH, CDR2 LQKENI. This CDR3 has 13 amino acids. Trimming took off 3 bases at V and 1 base at J, with 6 bases between the two ends. Sequencing used CD4+ or CD8+ T cells sorted from blood, obtained in a trial of the OX40 agonist ivuxolimab. This clonotype was obtained from an adult with an advanced solid tumor such as melanoma, head and neck, liver or kidney cancer. The rearrangement uses TRBV18 and TRBJ1-1, with D tentatively TRBD1 (5 bases). The CDR3 is CASSPGPNTEAFF. CDR3 nucleotide sequence: TGTGCCAGCTCACCGGGACCGAACACTGAAGCTTTCTTT.